Below, 19 T cell receptor beta chains from the same sample are listed, as sequenced in a study of blood T cell repertoires in COVID-19. The method was immunoSEQ multiplex PCR; TCRdb's version includes in-frame clones alone and lacks a portion of them. The sample carries about 220,000 clones, around three quarters recorded once. The sample was peripheral blood. These receptors were taken from an older woman with acute or convalescent COVID-19.

This clone was found once. The chain uses TRBV5-1 and TRBJ2-1, with 7 nucleotides matching TRBD2. V shed 0 bases, J shed 5 bases, and the junction held 8 bases outside the gene matches. The CDR3 covers 16 residues. Germline CDR1 and CDR2: SGHRS and YFSETQ. In nucleotides, the CDR3 is TGCGCCAGCAGCTTGGATGGCAGGGAGGGTGACAATGAGCAGTTCTTC. Translation: CASSLDGREGDNEQFF. Looking up the rest from reference TRBV5-1 and TRBJ2-1 gives the full variable domain: KAGVTQTPRYLIKTRGQQVTLSCSPISGHRSVSWYQQTPGQGLQFLFEYFSETQRNKGNFPGRFSGRQFSNSRSEMNVSTLELGDSALYLCASSLDGREGDNEQFFGPGTRLTVL.

The chain has TRBV27 and TRBJ1-3, with a weak D call TRBD1 (6 bases). Deletions cut 5 bases from V and 4 bases from J, with 21 bases between. CDR1 is MNHEY, CDR2 SMNVEV, per germline (reference sequence). The CDR3 extends over 17 amino acids. CDR3 DNA sequence: TGTGCCAGCAGTCCGACGGGGGGGGCGCGATCCGGAAACACCATATATTTT. It yields the protein CASSPTGGARSGNTIYF.

The chain is built from TRBV5-1 and TRBJ1-6; a possible D gene is TRBD1 (5 bases). The V end was cut by 1 base, the J end by 1 base, with 9 bases between. This CDR3 region has 16 residues. Looked up from germline, CDR1 is SGHRS and CDR2 is YFSETQ. This CDR3 reads CASSLNGASYNSPLHF. CDR3 DNA: TGCGCCAGCAGCTTGAATGGGGCATCCTATAATTCACCCCTCCACTTT.

V is TRBV9 and J is TRBJ1-4, with TRBD1 as a possible D gene (5 bases). The length of the CDR3 is 15 residues. Germline-derived CDR1 and CDR2 are SGDLS and YYNGEE. Trimming removed 4 bases from V and 3 bases from J, with 13 bases in between. CDR3 nucleotides: TGTGCCAGCAGCCCGATAGGGGCCCCTAATGAAAAACTGTTTTTT. Residues: CASSPIGAPNEKLFF.

The rearrangement joins TRBV27 to TRBJ2-2, with 7 bases lining up with TRBD2. Looked up from germline, CDR1 is MNHEY and CDR2 is SMNVEV (reference sequence). V was clipped by 6 bases and J by 2 bases; unmatched bases: 3. The CDR3 is 14 residues long. The CDR3 here is CASRGGYNTGELFF. The CDR3 DNA sequence: TGTGCCAGCAGGGGAGGGTACAACACCGGGGAGCTGTTTTTT.

V gene TRBV18 combines with J gene TRBJ1-5; 10 bases map to TRBD1. The ends lost 4 bases at V and 1 base at J; junction bases unmatched: 7. CDR1 and CDR2 from the germline V gene are KGHSH and LQKENI. This CDR3 region has 17 residues. CDR3 sequence: CASSRDRGRGSNQPQHF. CDR3 nucleotides: TGTGCCAGCTCACGGGACAGGGGAAGAGGAAGCAATCAGCCCCAGCATTTT.

CDR3 sequence reads: CASRGNEQFF. CDR3 DNA: TGTGCCAGCCGGGGGAATGAGCAGTTCTTC. The chain has TRBV6-6 and TRBJ2-1; TRBD2 is a possible D gene (6 bases). Trimming left V 8 bases short and J 7 bases short, with 6 bases between. From germline, CDR1 is MNHNY and CDR2 SVGAGI (reference sequence). CDR3 length: 10 amino acids.

The chain uses TRBV7-2 and TRBJ2-7; D possibly corresponds to TRBD2 (7 bases). Between the trimmed V and J ends, which lost 2 bases and 7 bases, there was a span of 15 bases. The germline V gene has CDR1 SGHTA and CDR2 FQGNSA. The CDR3 loop spans 14 amino acids. The CDR3 DNA follows: TGTGCCAGCAGCTTAAGGGGGGGGCCGAGTGAGCAGTACTTC. This gives the protein CASSLRGGPSEQYF.

CDR3 protein: CASSPLAASYNEQFF. The CDR3 DNA is TGTGCCAGCAGTCCCCTCGCGGCAAGCTACAATGAGCAGTTCTTC. The chain recombines TRBV6-4 with TRBJ2-1; D is uncertain. The CDR3 totals 15 residues. Trimming removed 5 bases from V and 3 bases from J, with 14 bases in between. CDR1 and CDR2 (germline): MRHNA, SNTAGT.

V and J are TRBV6-5 and TRBJ1-3, with D uncertain. The CDR3 loop spans 11 amino acids. V shed 5 bases and J shed 4 bases, with 3 bases lying between them. Germline V CDR1 and CDR2: MNHEY, SVGAGI. The CDR3 protein is CASSQGNTIYF. The CDR3 nucleotides are TGTGCCAGCAGTCAAGGAAACACCATATATTTT.

This sequence joins TRBV10-2 and TRBJ1-5; D might be TRBD1 (6 bases). CDR3 size: 12 residues. Looked up from germline, CDR1 is WSHSY and CDR2 is SAAADI. The V gene lost 6 bases and the J gene lost 5 bases, with 8 bases spanning the gap. The CDR3 region is CASRAGDQPQHF. The CDR3 region has the DNA TGCGCCAGCAGGGCAGGGGATCAGCCCCAGCATTTT.

The chain recombines TRBV11-2 with TRBJ2-2; the D is unclear. Per germline, CDR1 SGHAT and CDR2 FQNNGV. Trimming removed 8 bases from V and 5 bases from J, with 12 bases in between. This CDR3 is 13 amino acids long. CDR3 sequence reads: CASDSAGTGELFF. The DNA of the CDR3 is TGTGCCAGCGACTCGGCCGGTACCGGGGAGCTGTTTTTT.

The rearrangement links TRBV4-1 to TRBJ1-2; D may be TRBD1 (5 bases). Germline CDR1 reads MGHRA; CDR2 reads YSYEKL. The CDR3 is 15 residues long. The V and J ends lost 0 bases and 4 bases respectively, with 12 bases between them. CDR3 loop: CASSQERQLAYGYTF. CDR3 coding DNA: TGCGCCAGCAGCCAAGAAAGACAGTTAGCCTATGGCTACACCTTC.

The gene calls are TRBV10-3 and TRBJ1-2; 9 positions agree with TRBD1. This CDR3 has 15 residues. With V trimmed by 6 bases and J by 4 bases, 9 bases remained unmatched. Germline V gene data show CDR1 as ENHRY and CDR2 as SYGVKD. The CDR3 here is CAIRDSTGGSYGYTF. DNA for the CDR3: TGTGCCATCAGAGATTCCACAGGGGGCTCCTATGGCTACACCTTC.

The chain uses TRBV9 and TRBJ1-2; 7 bases are shared with TRBD1. Looked up from germline, CDR1 is SGDLS and CDR2 is YYNGEE. V lost 4 bases, J lost 7 bases, and 10 bases stayed unmatched. This CDR3 has 14 residues. This CDR3 reads CASSNQGGTVGYTF. The CDR3 region has the DNA TGTGCCAGCAGCAACCAGGGGGGAACGGTTGGCTACACCTTC.

This clone was detected once. The rearrangement joins TRBV5-1 to TRBJ2-3, with 12 bases matching TRBD2. The V gene end was trimmed by 3 bases and the J gene end by 11 bases; junction bases not matched to a gene: 16. The CDR3 consists of 17 residues. Germline CDR1 reads SGHRS; CDR2 reads YFSETQ. The CDR3 DNA reads TGCGCCAGCAGCTGGGAACCTCCCTCTAGCGGGGGGGCCCGGCAGTATTTT. This sequence encodes CASSWEPPSSGGARQYF.

J is TRBJ2-3 and V is TRBV4-1; 16 bases are a match to TRBD2. From germline, CDR1 is MGHRA and CDR2 YSYEKL. Trimming cost V 1 base and J 13 bases; bases outside gene matches: 5. The CDR3 has 15 amino acids. The chain's CDR3 is CASSQVGTSGGAEYF. CDR3 DNA: TGCGCCAGCAGCCAAGTCGGGACTAGCGGGGGGGCTGAGTATTTT.

V is TRBV6-2 or TRBV6-3 and J is TRBJ2-6; 7 nucleotides line up with TRBD1. Germline V gene data show CDR1 as MNHEY and CDR2 as SVGEGT. Unmatched junction bases numbered 3, after V lost 2 bases and J lost 2 bases. The CDR3 is 16 amino acids. DNA for the CDR3: TGTGCCAGCAGTTACAGAGGGGGCGCTGGGGCCAACGTCCTGACTTTC. Protein sequence: CASSYRGGAGANVLTF.

The chain combines TRBV7-6 with TRBJ2-2; 10 bases agree with TRBD1. CDR3 length: 16 amino acids. J lost 2 bases, V lost 1 base, and 1 base had no gene match. Germline V gives CDR1 SGHVS, CDR2 FNYEAQ. This CDR3 is CASSLGTGGNTGELFF. In nucleotides, the CDR3 is TGTGCCAGCAGCTTAGGGACAGGGGGAAACACCGGGGAGCTGTTTTTT.